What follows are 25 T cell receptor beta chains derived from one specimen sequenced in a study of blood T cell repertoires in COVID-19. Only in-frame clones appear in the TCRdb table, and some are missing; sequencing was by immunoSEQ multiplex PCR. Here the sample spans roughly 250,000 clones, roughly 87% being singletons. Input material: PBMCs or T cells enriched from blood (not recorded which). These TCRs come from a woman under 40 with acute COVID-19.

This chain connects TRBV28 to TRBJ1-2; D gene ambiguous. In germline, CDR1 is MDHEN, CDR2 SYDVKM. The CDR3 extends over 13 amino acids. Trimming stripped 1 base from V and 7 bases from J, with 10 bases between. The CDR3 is CASSLLSLSGYTF. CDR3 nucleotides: TGTGCCAGCAGTTTATTATCCCTATCTGGCTACACCTTC.

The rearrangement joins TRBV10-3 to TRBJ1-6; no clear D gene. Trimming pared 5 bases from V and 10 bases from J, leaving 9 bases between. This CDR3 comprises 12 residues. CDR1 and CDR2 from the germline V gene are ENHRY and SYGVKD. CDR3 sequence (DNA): TGTGCCATCAGTCTCCTCGGGTCACCCCTCCACTTT. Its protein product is CAISLLGSPLHF.

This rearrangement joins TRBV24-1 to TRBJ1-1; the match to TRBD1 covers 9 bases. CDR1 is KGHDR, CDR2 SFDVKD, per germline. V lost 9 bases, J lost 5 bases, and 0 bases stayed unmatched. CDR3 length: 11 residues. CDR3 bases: TGTGCCACCGGGACAGGGACTGAAGCTTTCTTT. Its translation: CATGTGTEAFF.

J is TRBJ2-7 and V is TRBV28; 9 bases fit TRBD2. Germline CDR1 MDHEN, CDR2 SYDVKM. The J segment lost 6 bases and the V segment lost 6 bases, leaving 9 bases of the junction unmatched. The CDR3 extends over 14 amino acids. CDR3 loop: CASRPGLASGEQYF. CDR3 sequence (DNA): TGTGCCAGCAGGCCGGGACTAGCCTCAGGCGAGCAGTACTTC. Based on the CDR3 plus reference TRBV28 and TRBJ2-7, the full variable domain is DVKVTQSSRYLVKRTGEKVFLECVQDMDHENMFWYRQDPGLGLRLIYFSYDVKMKEKGDIPEGYSVSREKKERFSLILESASTNQTSMYLCASRPGLASGEQYFGPGTRLTVT.

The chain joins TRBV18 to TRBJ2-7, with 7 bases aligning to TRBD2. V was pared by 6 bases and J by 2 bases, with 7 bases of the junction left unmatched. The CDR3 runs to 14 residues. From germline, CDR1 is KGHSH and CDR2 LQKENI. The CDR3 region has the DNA TGTGCCAGCTCCCCGGAAGCGGGGACCTACGAGCAGTACTTC. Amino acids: CASSPEAGTYEQYF.

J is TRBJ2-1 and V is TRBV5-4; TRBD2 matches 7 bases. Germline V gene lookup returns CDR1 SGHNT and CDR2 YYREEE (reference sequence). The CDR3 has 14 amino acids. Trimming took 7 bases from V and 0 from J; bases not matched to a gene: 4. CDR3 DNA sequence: TGTGCCAGCGGGCGGACTAGCTCCTACAATGAGCAGTTCTTC. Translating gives CASGRTSSYNEQFF.

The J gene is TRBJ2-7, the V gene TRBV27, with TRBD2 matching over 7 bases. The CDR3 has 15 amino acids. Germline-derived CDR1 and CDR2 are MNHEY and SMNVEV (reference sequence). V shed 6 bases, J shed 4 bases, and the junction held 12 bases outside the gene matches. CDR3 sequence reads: CASSLGGAGVYEQYF. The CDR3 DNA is TGTGCCAGCAGCTTGGGGGGTGCGGGAGTGTACGAGCAGTACTTC.

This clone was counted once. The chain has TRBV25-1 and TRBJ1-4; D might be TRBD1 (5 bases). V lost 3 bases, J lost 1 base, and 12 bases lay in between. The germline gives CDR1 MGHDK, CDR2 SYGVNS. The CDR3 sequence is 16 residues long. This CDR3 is CASSDPGKGTNEKLFF. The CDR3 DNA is TGTGCCAGCAGTGACCCAGGGAAGGGAACTAATGAAAAACTGTTTTTT.

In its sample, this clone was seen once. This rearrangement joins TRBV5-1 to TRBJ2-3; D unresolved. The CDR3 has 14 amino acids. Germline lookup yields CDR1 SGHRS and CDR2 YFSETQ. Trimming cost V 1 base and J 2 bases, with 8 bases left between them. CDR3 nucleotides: TGCGCCAGCAGCTTGAATCCGGTCACAGATACGCAGTATTTT. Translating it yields CASSLNPVTDTQYF.

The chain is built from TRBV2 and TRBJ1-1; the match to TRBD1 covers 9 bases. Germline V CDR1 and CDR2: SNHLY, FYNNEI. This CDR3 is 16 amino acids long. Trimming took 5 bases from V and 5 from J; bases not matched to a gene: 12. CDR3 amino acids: CASSTVPGQGRTEAFF. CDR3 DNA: TGTGCCAGCAGTACAGTCCCGGGACAGGGAAGGACTGAAGCTTTCTTT.

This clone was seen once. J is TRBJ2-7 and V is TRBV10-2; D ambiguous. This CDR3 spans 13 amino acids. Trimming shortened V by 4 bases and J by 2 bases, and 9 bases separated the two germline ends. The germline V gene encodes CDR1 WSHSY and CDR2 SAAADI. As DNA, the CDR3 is TGCGCCAGCAGTGCCAACTCGGCCTACGAGCAGTACTTC. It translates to CASSANSAYEQYF.

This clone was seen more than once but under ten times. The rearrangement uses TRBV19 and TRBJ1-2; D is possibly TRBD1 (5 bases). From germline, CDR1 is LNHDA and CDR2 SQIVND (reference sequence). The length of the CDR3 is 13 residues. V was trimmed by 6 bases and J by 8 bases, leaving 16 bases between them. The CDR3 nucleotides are TGTGCCAGTAGGCTGGGTCCAGGGTACGGCTACACCTTC. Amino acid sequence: CASRLGPGYGYTF.

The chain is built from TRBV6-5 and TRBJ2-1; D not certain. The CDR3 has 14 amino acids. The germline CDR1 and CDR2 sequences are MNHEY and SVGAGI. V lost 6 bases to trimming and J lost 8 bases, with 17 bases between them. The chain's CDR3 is CASSLRRAVDEQFF. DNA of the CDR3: TGTGCCAGCAGCCTGAGGCGTGCCGTAGATGAGCAGTTCTTC.

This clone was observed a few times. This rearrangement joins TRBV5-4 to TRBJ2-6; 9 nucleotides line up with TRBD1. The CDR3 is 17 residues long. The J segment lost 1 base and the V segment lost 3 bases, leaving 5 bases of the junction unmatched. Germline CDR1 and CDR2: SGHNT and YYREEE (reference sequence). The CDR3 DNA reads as TGTGCCAGCAGCTCGGGACAGGGAGTATCTGGGGCCAACGTCCTGACTTTC. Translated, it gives CASSSGQGVSGANVLTF. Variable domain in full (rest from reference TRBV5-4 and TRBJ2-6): ETGVTQSPTHLIKTRGQQVTLRCSSQSGHNTVSWYQQALGQGPQFIFQYYREEENGRGNFPPRFSGLQFPNYSSELNVNALELDDSALYLCASSSGQGVSGANVLTFGAGSRLTVL.

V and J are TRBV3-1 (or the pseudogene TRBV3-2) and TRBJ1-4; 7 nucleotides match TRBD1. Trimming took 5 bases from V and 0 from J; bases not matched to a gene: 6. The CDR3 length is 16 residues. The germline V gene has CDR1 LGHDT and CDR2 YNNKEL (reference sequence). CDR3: CASSERGQPTNEKLFF. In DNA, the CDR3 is TGTGCCAGCAGCGAGAGGGGACAGCCAACTAATGAAAAACTGTTTTTT.

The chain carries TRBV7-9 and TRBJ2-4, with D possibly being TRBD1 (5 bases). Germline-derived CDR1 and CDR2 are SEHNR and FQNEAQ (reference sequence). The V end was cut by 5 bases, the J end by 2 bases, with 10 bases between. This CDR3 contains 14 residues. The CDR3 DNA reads TGTGCCAGCAGCCCCAGGGTCCCCAAAAACATTCAGTACTTC. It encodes CASSPRVPKNIQYF.

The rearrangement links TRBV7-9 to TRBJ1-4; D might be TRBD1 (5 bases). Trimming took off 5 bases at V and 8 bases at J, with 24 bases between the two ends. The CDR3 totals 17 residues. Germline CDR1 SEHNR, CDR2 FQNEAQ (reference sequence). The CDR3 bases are TGTGCCAGCAGCATAAACTCCGACAGAGAGATTTACGAAAAACTGTTTTTT. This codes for CASSINSDREIYEKLFF.

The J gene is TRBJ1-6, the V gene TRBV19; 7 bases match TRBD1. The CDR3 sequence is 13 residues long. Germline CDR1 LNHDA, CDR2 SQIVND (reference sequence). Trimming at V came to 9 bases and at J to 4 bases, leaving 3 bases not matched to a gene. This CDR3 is CASRQGYNSPLHF. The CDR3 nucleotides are TGTGCCAGCCGACAGGGTTATAATTCACCCCTCCACTTT.

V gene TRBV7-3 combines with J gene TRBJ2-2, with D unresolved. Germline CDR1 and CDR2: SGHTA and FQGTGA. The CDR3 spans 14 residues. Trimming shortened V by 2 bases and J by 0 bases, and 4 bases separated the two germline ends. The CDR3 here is CASSLSSNTGELFF. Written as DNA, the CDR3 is TGTGCCAGCAGCTTATCATCGAACACCGGGGAGCTGTTTTTT.

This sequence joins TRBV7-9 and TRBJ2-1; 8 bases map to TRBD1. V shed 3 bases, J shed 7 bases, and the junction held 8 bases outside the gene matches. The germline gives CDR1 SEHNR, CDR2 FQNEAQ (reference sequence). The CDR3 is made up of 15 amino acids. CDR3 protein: CASSLLGQAGNEQFF. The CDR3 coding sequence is TGTGCCAGCAGCTTGCTGGGACAGGCGGGGAATGAGCAGTTCTTC.

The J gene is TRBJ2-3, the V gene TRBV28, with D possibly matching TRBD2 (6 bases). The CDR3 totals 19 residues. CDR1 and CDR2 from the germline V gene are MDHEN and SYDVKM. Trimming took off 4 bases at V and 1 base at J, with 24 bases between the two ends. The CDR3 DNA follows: TGTGCCAGCAGTTCGAGAGGCTTTGGCGGGGCGCGGGGCACAGATACGCAGTATTTT. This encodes CASSSRGFGGARGTDTQYF.

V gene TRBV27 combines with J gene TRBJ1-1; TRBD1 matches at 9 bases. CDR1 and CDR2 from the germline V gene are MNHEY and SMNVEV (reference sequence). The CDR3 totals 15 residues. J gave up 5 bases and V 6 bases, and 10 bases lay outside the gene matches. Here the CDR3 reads CASRGDREWRTEAFF. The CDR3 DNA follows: TGTGCCAGCAGGGGGGACAGGGAGTGGAGGACTGAAGCTTTCTTT.

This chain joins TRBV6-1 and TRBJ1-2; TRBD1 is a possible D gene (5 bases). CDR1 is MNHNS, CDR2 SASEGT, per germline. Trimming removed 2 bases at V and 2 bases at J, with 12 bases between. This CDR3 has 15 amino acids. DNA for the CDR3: TGTGCCAGCAGTGAAAGGGGACTGAGAAACTATGGCTACACCTTC. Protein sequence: CASSERGLRNYGYTF.

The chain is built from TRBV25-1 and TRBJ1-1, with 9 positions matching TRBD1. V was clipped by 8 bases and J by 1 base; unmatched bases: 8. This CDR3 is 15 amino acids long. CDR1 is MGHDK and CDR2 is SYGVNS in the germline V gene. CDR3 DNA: TGTGCCAGCGTTACACAGGGGGCGAGGAACACTGAAGCTTTCTTT. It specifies CASVTQGARNTEAFF.

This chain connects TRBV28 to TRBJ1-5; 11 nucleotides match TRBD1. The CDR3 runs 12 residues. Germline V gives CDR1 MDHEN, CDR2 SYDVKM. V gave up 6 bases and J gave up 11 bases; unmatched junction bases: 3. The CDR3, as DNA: TGTGCCAGCAGGGGACAGGGGGAAGCCCAGCATTTT. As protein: CASRGQGEAQHF.